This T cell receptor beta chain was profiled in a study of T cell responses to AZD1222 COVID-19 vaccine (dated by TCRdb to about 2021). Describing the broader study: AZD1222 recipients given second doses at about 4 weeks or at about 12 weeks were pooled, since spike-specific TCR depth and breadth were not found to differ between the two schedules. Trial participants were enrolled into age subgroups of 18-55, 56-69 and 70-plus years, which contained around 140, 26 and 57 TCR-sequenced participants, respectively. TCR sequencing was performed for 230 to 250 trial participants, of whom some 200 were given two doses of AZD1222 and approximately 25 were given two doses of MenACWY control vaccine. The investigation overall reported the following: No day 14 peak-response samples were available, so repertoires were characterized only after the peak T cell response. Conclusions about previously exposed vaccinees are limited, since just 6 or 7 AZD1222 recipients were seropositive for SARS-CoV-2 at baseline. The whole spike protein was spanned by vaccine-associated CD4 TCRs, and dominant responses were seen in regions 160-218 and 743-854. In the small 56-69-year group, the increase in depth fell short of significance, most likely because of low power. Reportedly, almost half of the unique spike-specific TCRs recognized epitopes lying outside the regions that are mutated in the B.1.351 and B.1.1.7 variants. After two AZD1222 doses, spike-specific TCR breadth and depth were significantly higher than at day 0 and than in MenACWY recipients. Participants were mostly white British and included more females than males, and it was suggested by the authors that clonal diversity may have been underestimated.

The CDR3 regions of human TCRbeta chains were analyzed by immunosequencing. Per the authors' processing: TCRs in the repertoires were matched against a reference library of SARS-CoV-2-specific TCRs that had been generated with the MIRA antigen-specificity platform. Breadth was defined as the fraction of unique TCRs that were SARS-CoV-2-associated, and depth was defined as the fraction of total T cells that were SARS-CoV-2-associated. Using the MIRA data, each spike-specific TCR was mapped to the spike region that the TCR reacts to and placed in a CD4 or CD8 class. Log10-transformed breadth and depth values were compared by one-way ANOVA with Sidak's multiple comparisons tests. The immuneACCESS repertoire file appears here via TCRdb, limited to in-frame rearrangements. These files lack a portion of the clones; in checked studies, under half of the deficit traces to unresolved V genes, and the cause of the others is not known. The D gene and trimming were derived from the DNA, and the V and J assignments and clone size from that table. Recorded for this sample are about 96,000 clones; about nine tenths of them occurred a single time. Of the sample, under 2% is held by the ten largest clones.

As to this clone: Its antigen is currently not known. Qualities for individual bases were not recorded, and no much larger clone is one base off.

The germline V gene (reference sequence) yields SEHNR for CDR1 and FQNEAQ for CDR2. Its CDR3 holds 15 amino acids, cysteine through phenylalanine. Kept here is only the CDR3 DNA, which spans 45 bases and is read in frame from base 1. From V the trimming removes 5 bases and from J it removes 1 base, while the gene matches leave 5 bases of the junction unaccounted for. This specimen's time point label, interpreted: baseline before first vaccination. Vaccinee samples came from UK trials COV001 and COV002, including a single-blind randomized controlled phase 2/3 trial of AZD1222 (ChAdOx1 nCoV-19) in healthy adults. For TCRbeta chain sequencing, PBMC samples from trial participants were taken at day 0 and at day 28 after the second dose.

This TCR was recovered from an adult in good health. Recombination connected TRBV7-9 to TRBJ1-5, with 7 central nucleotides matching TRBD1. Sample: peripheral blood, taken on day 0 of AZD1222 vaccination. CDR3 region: CASSRGTASNQPQHF. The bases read TGTGCCAGCAGCCGAGGGACAGCCAGCAATCAGCCCCAGCATTTT.